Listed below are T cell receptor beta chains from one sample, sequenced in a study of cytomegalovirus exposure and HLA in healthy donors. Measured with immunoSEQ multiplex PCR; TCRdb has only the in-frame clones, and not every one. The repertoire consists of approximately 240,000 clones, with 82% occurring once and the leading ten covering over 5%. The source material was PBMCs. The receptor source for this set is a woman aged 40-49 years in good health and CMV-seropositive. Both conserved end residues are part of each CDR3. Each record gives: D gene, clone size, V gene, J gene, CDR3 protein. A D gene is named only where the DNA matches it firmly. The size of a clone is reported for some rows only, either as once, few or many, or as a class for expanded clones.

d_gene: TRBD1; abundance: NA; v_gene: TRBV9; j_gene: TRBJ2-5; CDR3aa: CASSGDRDEETQYF
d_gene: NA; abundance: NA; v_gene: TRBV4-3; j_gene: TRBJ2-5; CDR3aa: CASSPELWRETQYF
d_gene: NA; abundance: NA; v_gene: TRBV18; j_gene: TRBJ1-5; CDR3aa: CASSPRSGNSGQPQHF
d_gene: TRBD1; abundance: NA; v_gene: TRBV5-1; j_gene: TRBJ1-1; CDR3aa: CASSTGGNTEAFF
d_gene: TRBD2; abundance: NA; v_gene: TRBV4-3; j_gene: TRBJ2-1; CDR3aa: CASSQARLARNEQFF
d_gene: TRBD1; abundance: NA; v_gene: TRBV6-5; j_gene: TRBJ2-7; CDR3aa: CASSLGTANYEQYF
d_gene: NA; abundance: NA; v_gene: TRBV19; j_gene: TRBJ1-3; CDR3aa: CASTPGSVGNTIYF
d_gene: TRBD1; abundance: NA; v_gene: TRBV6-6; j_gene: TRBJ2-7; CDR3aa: CASSYSRQGSYEQYF
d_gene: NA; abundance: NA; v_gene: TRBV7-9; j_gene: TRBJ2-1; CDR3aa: CASTPIDSYNEQFF
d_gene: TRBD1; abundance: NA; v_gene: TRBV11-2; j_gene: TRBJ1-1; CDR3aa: CASSLKPLQGDTEAFF
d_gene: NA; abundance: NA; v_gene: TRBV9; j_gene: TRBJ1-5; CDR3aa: CASSVRGGDESNQPQHF
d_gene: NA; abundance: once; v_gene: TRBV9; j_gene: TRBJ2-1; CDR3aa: CASSTTIAPSSYNEQFF
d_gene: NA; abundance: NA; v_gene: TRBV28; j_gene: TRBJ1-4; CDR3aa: CASSSAGFELFF
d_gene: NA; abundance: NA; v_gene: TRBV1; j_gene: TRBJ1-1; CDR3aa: CTSSQDRRGANTEAFF
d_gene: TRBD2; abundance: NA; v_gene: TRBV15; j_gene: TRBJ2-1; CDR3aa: CATSLPRTSGRNEQFF
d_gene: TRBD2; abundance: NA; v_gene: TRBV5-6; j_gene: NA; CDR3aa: CASSLAAGAPYEQYF
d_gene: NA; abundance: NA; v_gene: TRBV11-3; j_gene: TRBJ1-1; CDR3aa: CASSLQVNTEAFF
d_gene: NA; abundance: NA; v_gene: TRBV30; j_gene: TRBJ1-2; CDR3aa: CAWSWGQGIYYGYTF
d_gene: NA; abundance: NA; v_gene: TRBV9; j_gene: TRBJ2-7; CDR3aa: CASSPNGDEQYF
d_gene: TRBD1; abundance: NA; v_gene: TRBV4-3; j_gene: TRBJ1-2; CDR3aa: CASSQLTGGTGYTF
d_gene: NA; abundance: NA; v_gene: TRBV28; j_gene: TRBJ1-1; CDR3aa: CASSSRGNTEAFF
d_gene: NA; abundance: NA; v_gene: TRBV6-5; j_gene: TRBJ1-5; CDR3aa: CASGPNSNQPQHF
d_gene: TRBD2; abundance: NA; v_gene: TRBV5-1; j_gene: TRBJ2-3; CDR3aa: CASSLAGGRTDTQYF
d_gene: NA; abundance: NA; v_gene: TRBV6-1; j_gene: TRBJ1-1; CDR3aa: CASRDRLLNTEAFF
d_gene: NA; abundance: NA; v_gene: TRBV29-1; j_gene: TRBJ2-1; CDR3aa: CSGRRYNEQFF
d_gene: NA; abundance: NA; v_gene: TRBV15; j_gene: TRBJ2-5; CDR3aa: CATSRDSPADRSETQYF
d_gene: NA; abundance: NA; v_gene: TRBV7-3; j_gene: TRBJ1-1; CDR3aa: CASSTPGKAEAFF
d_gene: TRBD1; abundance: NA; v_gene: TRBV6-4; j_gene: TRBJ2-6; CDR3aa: CASSDNRGAFGANVLTF
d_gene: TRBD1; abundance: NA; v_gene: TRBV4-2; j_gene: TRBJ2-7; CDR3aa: CASSQVTGTGVIYEQYF
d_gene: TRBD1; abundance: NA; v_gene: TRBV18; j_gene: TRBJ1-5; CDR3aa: CASSLSGGGNQPQHF
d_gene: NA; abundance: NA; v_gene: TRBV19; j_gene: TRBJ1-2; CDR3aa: CASTNPGVGYGYTF
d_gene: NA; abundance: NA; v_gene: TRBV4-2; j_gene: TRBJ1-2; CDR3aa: CASSPQGQGSNYGYTF
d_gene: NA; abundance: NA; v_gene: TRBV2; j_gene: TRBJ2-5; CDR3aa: CASSENRHETQYF
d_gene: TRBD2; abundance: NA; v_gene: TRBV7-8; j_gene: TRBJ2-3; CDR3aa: CASSQGLRRERGGIGTDTQYF
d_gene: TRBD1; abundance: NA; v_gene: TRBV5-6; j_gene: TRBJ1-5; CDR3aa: CASSSTGAAGQPQHF
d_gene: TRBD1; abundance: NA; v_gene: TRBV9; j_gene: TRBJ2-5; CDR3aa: CASSVAGGETQYF
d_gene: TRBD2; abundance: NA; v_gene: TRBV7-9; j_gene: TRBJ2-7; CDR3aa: CSSSFSVRLRDYSYEQYF
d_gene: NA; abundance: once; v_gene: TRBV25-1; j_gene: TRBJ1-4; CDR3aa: CASSESLHSNEKLFF
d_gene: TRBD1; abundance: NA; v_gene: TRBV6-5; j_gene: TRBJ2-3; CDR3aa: CASTRTGSDTQYF
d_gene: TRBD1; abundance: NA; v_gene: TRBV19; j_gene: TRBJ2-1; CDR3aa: CASSIRGGAWNEQFF